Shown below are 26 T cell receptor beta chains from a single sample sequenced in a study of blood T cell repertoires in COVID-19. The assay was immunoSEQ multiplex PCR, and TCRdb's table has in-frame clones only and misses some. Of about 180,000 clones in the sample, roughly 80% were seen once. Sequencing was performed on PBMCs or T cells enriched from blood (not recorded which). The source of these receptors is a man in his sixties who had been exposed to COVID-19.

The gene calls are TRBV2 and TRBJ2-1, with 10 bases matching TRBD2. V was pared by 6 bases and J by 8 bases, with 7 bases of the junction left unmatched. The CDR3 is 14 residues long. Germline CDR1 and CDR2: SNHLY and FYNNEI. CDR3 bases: TGTGCCAGCAGCGAGGGACTAGCGTTGCATGAGCAGTTCTTC. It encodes CASSEGLALHEQFF. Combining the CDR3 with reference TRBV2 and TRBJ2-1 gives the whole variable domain EPEVTQTPSHQVTQMGQEVILRCVPISNHLYFYWYRQILGQKVEFLVSFYNNEISEKSEIFDDQFSVERPDGSNFTLKIRSTKLEDSAMYFCASSEGLALHEQFFGPGTRLTVL.

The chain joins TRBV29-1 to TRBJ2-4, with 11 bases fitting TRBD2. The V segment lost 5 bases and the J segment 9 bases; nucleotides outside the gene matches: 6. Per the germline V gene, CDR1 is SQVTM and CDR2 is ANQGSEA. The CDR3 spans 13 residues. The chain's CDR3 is CSVQTSGNVIQYF. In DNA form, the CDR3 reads TGCAGCGTTCAGACTAGCGGGAATGTCATTCAGTACTTC.

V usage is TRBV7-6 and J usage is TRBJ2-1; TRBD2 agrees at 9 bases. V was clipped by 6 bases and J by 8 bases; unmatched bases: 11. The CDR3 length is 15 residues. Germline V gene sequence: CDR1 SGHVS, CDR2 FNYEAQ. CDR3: CASSAQPSGMDEQFF. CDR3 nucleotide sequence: TGTGCCAGCAGTGCACAACCTAGCGGGATGGATGAGCAGTTCTTC.

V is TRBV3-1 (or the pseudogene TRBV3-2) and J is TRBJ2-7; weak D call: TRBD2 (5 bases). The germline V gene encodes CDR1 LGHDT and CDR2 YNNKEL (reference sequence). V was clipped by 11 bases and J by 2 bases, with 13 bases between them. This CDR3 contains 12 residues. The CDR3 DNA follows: TGTGCCCGCCACGGACTCCCCTACGAGCAGTACTTC. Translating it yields CARHGLPYEQYF.

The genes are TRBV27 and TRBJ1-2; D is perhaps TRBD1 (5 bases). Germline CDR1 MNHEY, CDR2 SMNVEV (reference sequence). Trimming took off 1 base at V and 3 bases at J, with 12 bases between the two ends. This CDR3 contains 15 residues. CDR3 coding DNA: TGTGCCAGCAGTTTATACGGGGGATCTGACTATGGCTACACCTTC. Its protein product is CASSLYGGSDYGYTF.

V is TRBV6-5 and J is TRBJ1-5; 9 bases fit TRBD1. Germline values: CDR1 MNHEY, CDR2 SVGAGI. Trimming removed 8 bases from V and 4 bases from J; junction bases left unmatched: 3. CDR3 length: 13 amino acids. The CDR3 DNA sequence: TGTGCCAGCGGCGGACAGGGGAATCAGCCCCAGCATTTT. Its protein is CASGGQGNQPQHF.

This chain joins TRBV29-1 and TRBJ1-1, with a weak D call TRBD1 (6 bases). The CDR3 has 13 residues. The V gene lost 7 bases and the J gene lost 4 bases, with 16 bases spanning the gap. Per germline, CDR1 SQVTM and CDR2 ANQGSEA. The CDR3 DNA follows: TGCAGCGCAAGAACGGGGGGGCTCACTGAAGCTTTCTTT. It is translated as CSARTGGLTEAFF.

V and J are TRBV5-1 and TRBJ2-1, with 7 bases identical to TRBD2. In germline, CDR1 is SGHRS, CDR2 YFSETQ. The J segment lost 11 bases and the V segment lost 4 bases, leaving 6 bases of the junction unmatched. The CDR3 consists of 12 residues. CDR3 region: CASSPGGGKQFF. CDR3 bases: TGCGCCAGCAGCCCCGGCGGGGGTAAGCAGTTCTTC.

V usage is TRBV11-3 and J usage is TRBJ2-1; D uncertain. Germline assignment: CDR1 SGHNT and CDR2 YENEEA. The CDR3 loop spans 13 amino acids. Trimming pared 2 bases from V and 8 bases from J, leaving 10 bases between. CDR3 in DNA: TGTGCCAGCAGCTTATTGGAAGGAGATGAGCAGTTCTTC. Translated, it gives CASSLLEGDEQFF.

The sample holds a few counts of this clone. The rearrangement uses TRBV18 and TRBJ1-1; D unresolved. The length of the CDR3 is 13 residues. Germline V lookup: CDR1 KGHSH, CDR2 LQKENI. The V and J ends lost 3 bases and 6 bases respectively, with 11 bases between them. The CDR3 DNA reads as TGTGCCAGCTCACCCCTCGCGTCGTCTGAAGCTTTCTTT. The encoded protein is CASSPLASSEAFF.

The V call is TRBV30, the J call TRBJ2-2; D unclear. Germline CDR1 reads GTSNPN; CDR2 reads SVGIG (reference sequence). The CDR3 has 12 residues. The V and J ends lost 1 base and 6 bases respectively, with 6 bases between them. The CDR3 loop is CAWSGVSGELFF. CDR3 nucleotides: TGTGCCTGGAGTGGCGTCTCCGGGGAGCTGTTTTTT.

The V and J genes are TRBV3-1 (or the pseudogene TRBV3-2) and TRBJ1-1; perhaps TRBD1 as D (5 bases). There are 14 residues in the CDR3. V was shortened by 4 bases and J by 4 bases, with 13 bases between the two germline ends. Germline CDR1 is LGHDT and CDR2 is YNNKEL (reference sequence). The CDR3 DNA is TGTGCCAGCAGCCCCATTAGGGGAGGCACTGAAGCTTTCTTT. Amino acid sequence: CASSPIRGGTEAFF.

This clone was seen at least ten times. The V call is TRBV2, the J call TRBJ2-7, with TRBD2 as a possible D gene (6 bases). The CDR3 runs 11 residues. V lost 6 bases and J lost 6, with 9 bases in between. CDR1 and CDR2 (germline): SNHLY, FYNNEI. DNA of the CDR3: TGTGCCAGCAGGAGGAGGGGCGAGCAGTACTTC. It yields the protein CASRRRGEQYF.

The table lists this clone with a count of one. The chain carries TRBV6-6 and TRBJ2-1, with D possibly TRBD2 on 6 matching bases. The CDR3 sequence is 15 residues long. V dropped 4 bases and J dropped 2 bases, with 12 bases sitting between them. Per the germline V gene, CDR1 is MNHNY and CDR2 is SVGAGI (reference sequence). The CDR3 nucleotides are TGTGCCAGCAGTTCGCGGGACGTGGCCTACAATGAGCAGTTCTTC. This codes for CASSSRDVAYNEQFF.

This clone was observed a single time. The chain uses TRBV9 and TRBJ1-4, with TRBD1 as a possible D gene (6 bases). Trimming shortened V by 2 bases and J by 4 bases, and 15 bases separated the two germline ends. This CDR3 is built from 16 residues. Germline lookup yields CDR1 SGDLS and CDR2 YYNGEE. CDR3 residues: CASSVPTGTDNEKLFF. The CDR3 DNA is TGTGCCAGCAGCGTTCCTACAGGGACGGATAATGAAAAACTGTTTTTT.

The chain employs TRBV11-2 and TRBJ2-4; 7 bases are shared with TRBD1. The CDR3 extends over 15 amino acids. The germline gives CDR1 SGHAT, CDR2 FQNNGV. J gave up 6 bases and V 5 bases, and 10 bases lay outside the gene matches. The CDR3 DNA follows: TGTGCCAGCAGCCGGGCCGGGACAGATTTAAACATTCAGTACTTC. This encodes CASSRAGTDLNIQYF.

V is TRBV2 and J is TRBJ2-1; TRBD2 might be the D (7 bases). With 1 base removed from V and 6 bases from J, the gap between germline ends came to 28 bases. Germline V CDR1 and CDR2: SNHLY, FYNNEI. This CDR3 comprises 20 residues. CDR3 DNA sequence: TGTGCCAGCAGTGAAGAGGGGGGGCTAGCGGCCAATATGAGGGTCAATGAGCAGTTCTTC. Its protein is CASSEEGGLAANMRVNEQFF.

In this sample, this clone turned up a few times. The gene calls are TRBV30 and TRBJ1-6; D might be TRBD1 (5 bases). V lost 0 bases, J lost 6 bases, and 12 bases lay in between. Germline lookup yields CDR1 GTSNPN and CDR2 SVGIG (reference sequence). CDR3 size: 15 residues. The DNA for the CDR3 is TGTGCCTGGAGTGTACGGGGGGGATCTAATTCACCCCTCCACTTT. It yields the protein CAWSVRGGSNSPLHF.

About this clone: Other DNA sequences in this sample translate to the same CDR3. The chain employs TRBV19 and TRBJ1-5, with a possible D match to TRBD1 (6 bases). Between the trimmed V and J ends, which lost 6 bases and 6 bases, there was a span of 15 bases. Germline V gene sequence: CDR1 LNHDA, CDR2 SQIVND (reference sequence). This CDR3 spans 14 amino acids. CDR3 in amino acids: CASSPTGRGQPQHF. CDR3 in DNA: TGTGCCAGTAGCCCGACAGGCAGGGGTCAGCCCCAGCATTTT.

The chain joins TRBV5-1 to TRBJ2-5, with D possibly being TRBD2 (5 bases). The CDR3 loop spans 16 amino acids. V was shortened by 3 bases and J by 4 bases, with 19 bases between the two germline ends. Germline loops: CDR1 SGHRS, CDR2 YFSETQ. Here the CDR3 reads CASSSLRETTGETQYF. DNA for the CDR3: TGCGCCAGCAGCTCCCTCCGGGAAACCACCGGAGAGACCCAGTACTTC.

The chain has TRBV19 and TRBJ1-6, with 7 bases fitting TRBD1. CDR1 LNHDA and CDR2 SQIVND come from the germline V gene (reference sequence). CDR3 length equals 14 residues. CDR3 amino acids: CASSTGVVNSPLHF. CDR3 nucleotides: TGTGCGTCCTCTACAGGGGTCGTAAATTCACCCCTCCACTTT.

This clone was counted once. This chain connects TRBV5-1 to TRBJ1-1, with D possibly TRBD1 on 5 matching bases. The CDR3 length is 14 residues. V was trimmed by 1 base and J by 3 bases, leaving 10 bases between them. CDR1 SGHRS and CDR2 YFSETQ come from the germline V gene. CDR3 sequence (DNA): TGCGCCAGCAGCTTGAGGTGGGGGGACACTGAAGCTTTCTTT. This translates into CASSLRWGDTEAFF.

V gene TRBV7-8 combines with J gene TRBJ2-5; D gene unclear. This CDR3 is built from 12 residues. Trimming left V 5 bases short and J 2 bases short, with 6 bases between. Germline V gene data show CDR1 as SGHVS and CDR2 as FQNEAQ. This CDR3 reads CASSLPQETQYF. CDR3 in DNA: TGTGCCAGCAGCCTTCCACAAGAGACCCAGTACTTC.

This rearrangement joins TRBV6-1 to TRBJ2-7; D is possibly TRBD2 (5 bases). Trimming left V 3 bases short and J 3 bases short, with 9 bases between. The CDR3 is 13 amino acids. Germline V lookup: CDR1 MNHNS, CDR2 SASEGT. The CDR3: CASSDGIRYEQYF. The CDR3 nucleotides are TGTGCCAGCAGTGACGGGATTCGCTACGAGCAGTACTTC.

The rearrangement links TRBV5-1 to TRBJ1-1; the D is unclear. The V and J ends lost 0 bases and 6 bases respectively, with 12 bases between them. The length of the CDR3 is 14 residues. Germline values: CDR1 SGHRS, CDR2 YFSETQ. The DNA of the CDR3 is TGCGCCAGCAGCTTGGAGCTAGCGGGCCCTGAAGCTTTCTTT. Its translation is CASSLELAGPEAFF.

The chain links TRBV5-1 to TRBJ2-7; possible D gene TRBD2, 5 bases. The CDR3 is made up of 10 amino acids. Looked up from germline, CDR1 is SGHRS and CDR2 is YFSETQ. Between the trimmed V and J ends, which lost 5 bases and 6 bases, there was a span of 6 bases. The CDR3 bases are TGCGCCAGCAGGGCGGGCGAGCAGTACTTC. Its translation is CASRAGEQYF.